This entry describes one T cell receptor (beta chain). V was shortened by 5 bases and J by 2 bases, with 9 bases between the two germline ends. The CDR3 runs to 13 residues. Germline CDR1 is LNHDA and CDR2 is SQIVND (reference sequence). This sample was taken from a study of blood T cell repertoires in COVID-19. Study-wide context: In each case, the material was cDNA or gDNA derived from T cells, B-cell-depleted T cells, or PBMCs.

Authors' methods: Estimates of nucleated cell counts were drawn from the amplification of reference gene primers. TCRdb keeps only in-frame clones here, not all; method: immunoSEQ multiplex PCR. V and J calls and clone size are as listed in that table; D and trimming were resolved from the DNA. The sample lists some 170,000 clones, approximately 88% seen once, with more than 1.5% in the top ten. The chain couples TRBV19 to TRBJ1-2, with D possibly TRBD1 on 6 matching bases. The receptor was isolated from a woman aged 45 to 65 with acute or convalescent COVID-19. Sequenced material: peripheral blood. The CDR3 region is CASSGQGNYGYTF. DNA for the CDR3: TGTGCCAGTAGTGGTCAGGGGAACTATGGCTACACCTTC.